A selection of T cell receptor beta chains follows, all from one sample in a study of cytomegalovirus exposure and HLA in healthy donors. Profiled with immunoSEQ multiplex PCR; TCRdb holds only in-frame clones, not every one. Here the sample spans about 89,000 clones, approximately 63% being singletons. Sequenced: PBMCs. These receptor sequences come from a woman under 40 in good health and CMV-seronegative. Both conserved end residues are part of each CDR3. A D gene is named only where the DNA matches it firmly. Not every row has a clone size; where given, it reads once, few, many or a size class.

CDR3nt,CDR3aa,j_gene,d_gene,abundance,v_gene
TGTGCCAGCAGCTCGGGACTAGCATCGTTCGATACGCAGTATTTT,CASSSGLASFDTQYF,TRBJ2-3,TRBD2,.,TRBV5-5
TGTGCCAGTAGTGCTCACAGGGGAAGTGCAGATACGCAGTATTTT,CASSAHRGSADTQYF,TRBJ2-3,TRBD1,.,TRBV19
TGTGCCAGCAACCGCGAACAGGGGGCGAACTATGGCTACACCTTC,CASNREQGANYGYTF,TRBJ1-2,TRBD1,few,TRBV6-1
TGCGCCAGCAGCTATCGACAGTTTGGTCTCGACGGCTACACCTTC,CASSYRQFGLDGYTF,TRBJ1-2,.,.,TRBV5-1
TGTGCCAGCAGTGAAGACAGTAAAGCTTTCTTT,CASSEDSKAFF,TRBJ1-1,.,.,TRBV2
TGTGCCAGCAGCTTAAGTGACGGAGAGTTGTCCCAGCATTTT,CASSLSDGELSQHF,TRBJ1-5,.,.,TRBV7-9
TGTGCCAGCTCACCGTCCCACGGGGACTCTGGAAACACCATATATTTT,CASSPSHGDSGNTIYF,TRBJ1-3,.,once,TRBV18
TGTGCCAGCATGAAGGACAGGGGCGGGCAGCCCCAGCATTTT,CASMKDRGGQPQHF,TRBJ1-5,TRBD1,.,TRBV6-5
TGTGCCAGCAGCTGGGGACAGTACACCGGGGAGCTGTTTTTT,CASSWGQYTGELFF,TRBJ2-2,TRBD1,.,TRBV27
TGCGCCAGCAGCCCCGCTAGCGGCTCCTACAATGAGCAGTTCTTC,CASSPASGSYNEQFF,TRBJ2-1,TRBD2,few,TRBV5-1
TGTGCCAGCAGCTTAGGCTCCGGGACAGGGGGGTTTTATGGCTACACCTTC,CASSLGSGTGGFYGYTF,TRBJ1-2,TRBD1,few,TRBV7-2
TGTGCCAGCAGCTTCATCAGGGGGATTTCCTACGAGCAGTACTTC,CASSFIRGISYEQYF,TRBJ2-7,TRBD1,once,TRBV13
TGTGCCAGCAGTCGGACTAGCGGGACCTCCTACAATGAGCAGTTCTTC,CASSRTSGTSYNEQFF,TRBJ2-1,TRBD2,.,TRBV27
TGCAGCGTTGCAACAGGGGGTGGTGACACTGAAGCTTTCTTT,CSVATGGGDTEAFF,TRBJ1-1,TRBD1,.,TRBV29-1
TGTGCCAGCAGCCCTACAGGAGCTGAAGCTTTCTTT,CASSPTGAEAFF,TRBJ1-1,.,.,TRBV7-9
TGTGCCAGCAGCGTAGGGACACACTACGAGCAGTACTTC,CASSVGTHYEQYF,TRBJ2-7,.,.,TRBV9
TGTGCCAGCAGACTAGCGGGAGACGCTTCCTACGAGCAGTACTTC,CASRLAGDASYEQYF,TRBJ2-7,TRBD2,.,TRBV2
TGTGCCAGCAGCTTGGGACAGGGCCCCAACTATGGCTACACCTTC,CASSLGQGPNYGYTF,TRBJ1-2,TRBD1,.,TRBV7-9
TGTGCCAGCAGCCCTGGGACAGCTGAAGCTTTCTTT,CASSPGTAEAFF,TRBJ1-1,TRBD1,.,TRBV4-2
TGTGCCAGCAGTATCATACTAGGCGATGAGCAGTTCTTC,CASSIILGDEQFF,TRBJ2-1,.,few,TRBV27
TGTGCCAGCAGCCAAAATTGGGGGGGTAAGGCTTTCTTT,CASSQNWGGKAFF,TRBJ1-1,.,few,TRBV14
TGTGCCAGCAGTACACCGAGGGGGTCTTACAATGAGCAGTTCTTC,CASSTPRGSYNEQFF,TRBJ2-1,.,.,TRBV6-1
TGTGCCAGCAGTTACTCTGTCAGGGATACGCAGTATTTT,CASSYSVRDTQYF,TRBJ2-3,.,.,TRBV27
TGCGCCAGCAGGGAAGCGTTTTCCTATGGCTACACCTTC,CASREAFSYGYTF,TRBJ1-2,.,.,TRBV5-1
TGTGCCAGTAGTATCCGGGACAGTGAAGCTTTCTTT,CASSIRDSEAFF,TRBJ1-1,TRBD1,.,TRBV19
TGTGCCAGCAGTTACCAGGGACAGTCAACAGATACGCAGTATTTT,CASSYQGQSTDTQYF,TRBJ2-3,TRBD1,.,TRBV6-5
TGTGCCAGCTCACCACTTCAAGGAGGGGTCGAGCAGTACTTC,CASSPLQGGVEQYF,TRBJ2-7,.,.,TRBV18
TGTGCCAGTAGTATAGTCGGGGGAGCAGATACGCAGTATTTT,CASSIVGGADTQYF,TRBJ2-3,.,.,TRBV19
TGTGCCAGCAGCCCCACCGGGACACACCTTTACAATGAGCAGTTCTTC,CASSPTGTHLYNEQFF,TRBJ2-1,.,.,TRBV5-5
TGTGCCAGCAGCTTAGTATGGGACAGGGAGGGGAAACTGTTTTTT,CASSLVWDREGKLFF,TRBJ1-4,TRBD1,.,TRBV7-2
TGCAGCGTTGAAGGACAGGACACAGATACGCAGTATTTT,CSVEGQDTDTQYF,TRBJ2-3,.,few,TRBV29-1
TGTGCCAGCAGCTTAGAGGCGGGGGCAGGGGATAATGAAGATACGCAGTATTTT,CASSLEAGAGDNEDTQYF,TRBJ2-3,.,.,TRBV7-8
TGTGCCATCAGCAGGGAAATTGGAACTGAAGCTTTCTTT,CAISREIGTEAFF,TRBJ1-1,.,.,TRBV10-3
TGCGCCAGCAGCCGCGGACAGCCCCAATCTGAGCAGTTCTTC,CASSRGQPQSEQFF,TRBJ2-1,.,few,TRBV5-1
TGTGCCAGCAGCTTTCAGCTGCCAGGGGGCGGGGAGCTGTTTTTT,CASSFQLPGGGELFF,TRBJ2-2,TRBD1,.,TRBV28
TGTGCCAGCGGGACGCCCAACTATGGCTACACCTTC,CASGTPNYGYTF,TRBJ1-2,.,.,TRBV10-3
TGTGCCAGCAGCTTAGCAGAGGGTTGGGAGACCCAGTACTTC,CASSLAEGWETQYF,TRBJ2-5,.,.,TRBV7-2
TGTGCCAGCAGCCCGACCGCGGATAGAAACACTGAAGCTTTCTTT,CASSPTADRNTEAFF,TRBJ1-1,.,.,TRBV7-9
TGTGCCAGCAGCAGGCGACTAGCGGGAGGACAGAATGAGCAGTTCTTC,CASSRRLAGGQNEQFF,TRBJ2-1,TRBD2,.,TRBV7-2
TGTGCCACCAGCAGAGTTATCGGGTCCCCTGAAGCTTTCTTT,CATSRVIGSPEAFF,TRBJ1-1,.,.,TRBV15
TGTGCCAGCAGCGTCCCGCTGAGGGCCAACTATGGCTACACCTTC,CASSVPLRANYGYTF,TRBJ1-2,.,few,TRBV9
TGTGCCAGCAGTTTAGCGGTTACAGGGCCCTACGAGCAGTACTTC,CASSLAVTGPYEQYF,TRBJ2-7,.,few,TRBV28
TGCGCCAGCAGCTTGACAGGGGTTTGGGACAATGAGCAGTTCTTC,CASSLTGVWDNEQFF,TRBJ2-1,TRBD1,.,TRBV5-1
TGTGCCAGCAGGGGCGGGACGCTCTCCTACGAGCAGTACTTC,CASRGGTLSYEQYF,TRBJ2-7,.,.,TRBV6-5